These T cell receptor beta chains were read from a single sample in a study of cytomegalovirus exposure and HLA in healthy donors. Assay: immunoSEQ multiplex PCR; the TCRdb copy retains only in-frame clones and omits some. The table records some 84,000 clones, 78% of them present only once. The material sequenced was PBMCs. Receptor source: a male donor in good health and CMV-seropositive. Both conserved end residues are part of each CDR3. D genes are given only for firm matches. Clone size is shown for a subset of rows, as once, few, many or a class of expanded clone.

clone_size j_call d_call v_call cdr3_aa cdr3_nt
- TRBJ2-7 TRBD2 TRBV9 CASSVTSGSTYEQYF TGTGCCAGCAGCGTAACTAGCGGGAGTACTTACGAGCAGTACTTC
- TRBJ1-2 - TRBV18 CASSPGRRNYGYTF TGTGCCAGCTCACCGGGGCGGCGTAACTATGGCTACACCTTC
once TRBJ2-3 TRBD1 TRBV29-1 CSVSTDRGITDTQYF TGCAGCGTTTCTACGGACAGGGGCATCACAGATACGCAGTATTTT
- TRBJ2-3 - TRBV5-6 CASSLRTRTDTQYF TGTGCCAGCAGCTTGAGGACACGGACAGATACGCAGTATTTT
once TRBJ1-5 - TRBV5-5 CASSLYSNQPQHF TGTGCCAGCAGCCTATACTCCAATCAGCCCCAGCATTTT
- TRBJ2-3 - TRBV4-1 CASSQEGVPGTDTQYF TGCGCCAGCAGCCAAGAAGGGGTGCCAGGAACAGATACGCAGTATTTT
once TRBJ2-2 - TRBV13 CASSSRTERAGELFF TGTGCCAGCAGCTCCCGGACAGAGAGGGCCGGGGAGCTGTTTTTT
- TRBJ2-1 - TRBV6-5 CASSQVRGNEQFF TGTGCCAGCAGCCAAGTGCGGGGCAATGAGCAGTTCTTC
- TRBJ2-7 TRBD2 TRBV5-4 CATALAGGNEQYF TGTGCCACCGCACTAGCGGGAGGGAACGAGCAGTACTTC
- TRBJ1-3 - TRBV9 CASSGDSVAGNTIYF TGTGCCAGCAGCGGCGACTCGGTGGCGGGAAACACCATATATTTT
- TRBJ1-2 TRBD1 TRBV15 CATSRQGDYGYTF TGTGCCACCAGCAGACAGGGGGACTATGGCTACACCTTC
few TRBJ1-4 TRBD1 TRBV6-1 CASSGHRDRDRRGLFF TGTGCCAGCAGTGGGCACCGGGACAGGGACCGTCGAGGGCTGTTTTTT
- TRBJ2-5 TRBD2 TRBV19 CASSMGAGGGETQYF TGTGCCAGTAGTATGGGAGCGGGAGGCGGAGAGACCCAGTACTTC
- TRBJ2-7 - TRBV28 CASSRTSNTGAGSREQYF TGTGCCAGCAGCCGCACGTCGAACACCGGGGCGGGGTCACGAGAGCAGTACTTC
- TRBJ2-1 TRBD1 TRBV5-6 CASSFSRTGGLDPHNEQFF TGTGCCAGCAGCTTTAGCAGGACAGGGGGACTAGACCCCCACAATGAGCAGTTCTTC
few TRBJ2-1 - TRBV6-6 CASRRLGLHNEQFF TGTGCCAGCAGGAGACTGGGACTCCACAATGAGCAGTTCTTC
few TRBJ2-2 TRBD2 TRBV27 CASSLLTSGRVTELFF TGTGCCAGCAGTTTATTGACTAGCGGGAGGGTAACGGAGCTGTTTTTT
- TRBJ2-7 - TRBV28 CASSLRQRQAKLDYEQYF TGTGCCAGCAGTTTACGACAGAGGCAGGCAAAATTAGACTACGAGCAGTACTTC
- TRBJ1-5 - TRBV9 CASSVDVSPGQPQHF TGTGCCAGCAGCGTAGATGTTTCCCCGGGACAGCCCCAGCATTTT
- TRBJ2-3 TRBD2 TRBV5-6 CASSQSSGLAGVATQYF TGTGCCAGCAGCCAATCGTCCGGACTAGCGGGAGTAGCTACGCAGTATTTT
- TRBJ2-5 TRBD2 TRBV9 CASSVVSGSKTQYF TGTGCCAGCAGCGTAGTTAGCGGGAGTAAGACCCAGTACTTC
- TRBJ2-3 - TRBV7-2 CASQTGSSTDTQYF TGTGCCAGCCAAACCGGGTCTAGCACAGATACGCAGTATTTT
- TRBJ1-5 - TRBV7-2 CASSLISQAGQPQHF TGTGCCAGCAGCTTAATAAGCCAGGCGGGTCAGCCCCAGCATTTT
- TRBJ2-5 TRBD2 TRBV6-5 CASSYSPSGRETQYF TGTGCCAGCAGTTACTCGCCCAGCGGGAGAGAGACCCAGTACTTC
- TRBJ2-4 TRBD2 TRBV7-2 CASSLGVGLAGEKNIQYF TGTGCCAGCAGCTTAGGGGTAGGACTAGCGGGGGAAAAAAACATTCAGTACTTC
- TRBJ2-7 TRBD2 TRBV9 CASSHGTSGSYEQYF TGTGCCAGCAGCCACGGGACTAGCGGGAGCTACGAGCAGTACTTC
- TRBJ2-2 TRBD2 TRBV6-1 CASKGGRNTGELFF TGTGCCAGCAAGGGAGGGAGGAACACCGGGGAGCTGTTTTTT
few TRBJ2-5 - TRBV29-1 CSVWSWLTETQYF TGCAGCGTTTGGAGCTGGCTGACGGAGACCCAGTACTTC
- TRBJ1-4 - TRBV2 CASSGGFGTEKLFF TGTGCCAGCAGTGGGGGATTCGGGACAGAAAAACTGTTTTTT
- TRBJ1-4 TRBD1 TRBV27 CASRDRDDEKLFF TGTGCCAGCCGGGACAGGGACGATGAAAAACTGTTTTTT
- TRBJ1-5 TRBD1 TRBV19 CATNLRGPAQPQHF TGTGCCACAAACCTCAGGGGGCCGGCTCAGCCCCAGCATTTT
- TRBJ2-3 - TRBV6-5 CASSSAPGTQYF TGTGCCAGCAGTTCCGCCCCGGGTACGCAGTATTTT
- TRBJ2-1 TRBD1 TRBV6-5 CASSYEGQGSNEQFF TGTGCCAGCAGTTACGAGGGACAGGGGTCCAATGAGCAGTTCTTC